The rows below give T cell receptor beta chains drawn from one sample of a study of CD8+ T cells in alopecia areata. This table comes from immunoSEQ multiplex PCR, and its TCRdb copy is limited to in-frame clones, with some not included. In the table there are about 190,000 clones, less than 65% of which are singletons. Source: CD4+ T cells sorted from blood, taken at week 4, from a patient treated with tofacitinib. The receptor source for this set is a human donor with alopecia areata. Both conserved end residues are part of each CDR3. The order of the fields is D gene, V gene, J gene, clone size, CDR3 DNA, CDR3 protein. The D gene is left open where the match is weak. The listing skips clone size in some rows; elsewhere it reads once, few, many or a size class.

>TRBD1|TRBV29-1|TRBJ2-5|-
TGCAGCGCTGGGGACAGGGGTTGGGAGACCCAGTACTTC
CSAGDRGWETQYF
>-|TRBV30|TRBJ1-3|-
TGTGCCTGGAGTGGATACGGCTCTGGAAACACCATATATTTT
CAWSGYGSGNTIYF
>TRBD2|TRBV7-2|TRBJ2-1|-
TGTGCCAGCAGCTTAGCGCCCGGACTAGCCCCCCGGAGTGAGCAGTTCTTC
CASSLAPGLAPRSEQFF
>-|TRBV30|TRBJ1-6|-
TGTGCCTGGAGTACTGATTCACCCCTCCACTTT
CAWSTDSPLHF
>-|TRBV30|TRBJ1-5|few
TGTGCCTGGAGTTACGCGGGGAGCAATCAGCCCCAGCATTTT
CAWSYAGSNQPQHF
>TRBD1|TRBV30|TRBJ2-2|-
TGTGCCTGGACCAGGGGACAGCCAGAGAAGAACACCGGGGAGCTGTTTTTT
CAWTRGQPEKNTGELFF
>TRBD1|TRBV29-1|TRBJ1-4|-
TGCAGCGTTGCCCAGGGGGCTCGGGGTGAAAAACTGTTTTTT
CSVAQGARGEKLFF
>-|TRBV7-3|TRBJ2-3|-
TGTGCCAGCAGTCGACAGGACCTGGGGGATACGCAGTATTTT
CASSRQDLGDTQYF
>-|TRBV30|TRBJ2-3|few
TGTGCCTGGAGTGTAGGAGGACAGTCGGCGCAGTATTTT
CAWSVGGQSAQYF
>TRBD1|TRBV30|TRBJ1-4|few
TGTGCCTGGAGTGCTGGGACAGATGAAAAACTGTTTTTT
CAWSAGTDEKLFF
>-|TRBV7-8|TRBJ2-7|-
TGTGCCAGCAGCTTAGGCCGACAGTCCTACGAGCAGTACTTC
CASSLGRQSYEQYF
>-|TRBV11-3|TRBJ1-6|-
TGTGCCAGCAGCTTAGGATCGAATTCACCCCTCCACTTT
CASSLGSNSPLHF
>-|TRBV6-1|TRBJ1-5|-
TGTGCCAGCAGTGAAGTGGGGGCAGGGAATCAGCCCCAGCATTTT
CASSEVGAGNQPQHF
>-|TRBV7-2|TRBJ2-2|-
TGTGCCAGCAGCCTAAACCACTATCAAGGGGAGCTGTTTTTT
CASSLNHYQGELFF
>-|TRBV11-1|TRBJ2-5|once
TGTGCCAGCAGCTTAGCTTTGGGCTCGGGGGAGACCCAGTACTTC
CASSLALGSGETQYF
>-|TRBV10-1|TRBJ2-2|-
TGCGCCAGCAGGGACACAGCGAACACCGGGGAGCTGTTTTTT
CASRDTANTGELFF
>-|TRBV6-5|TRBJ1-2|-
TGTGCCAGCAGTTACATATCCGGAACTAACTATGGCTACACCTTC
CASSYISGTNYGYTF
>-|TRBV7-6|TRBJ2-7|-
TGTGCCAGCAGCTCTCTCTACGAGCAGTACTTC
CASSSLYEQYF
>TRBD1|TRBV6-1|TRBJ2-3|once
TGTGCCAGCAGTGAAACGGGACAGGGGACGGGTACGCAGTATTTT
CASSETGQGTGTQYF
>-|TRBV2|TRBJ1-4|few
TGTGCCAGCAGTGAGGGTGAAGGGCTCGGAGAAAAACTGTTTTTT
CASSEGEGLGEKLFF